Below, one T cell receptor beta chain is given with its context. TCRdb keeps only in-frame clones here, not all; method: immunoSEQ multiplex PCR. The sample holds under 200,000 clones, roughly 82% seen once. This sample is part of a study of blood T cell repertoires in COVID-19. CDR3 length equals 15 residues. J was trimmed by 4 bases and V by 5 bases; bases with no gene match: 8. Germline CDR1 and CDR2: MNHNY and SVGAGI (reference sequence). This receptor was identified in a woman aged 55-75 years with COVID-19, enrolled during active disease. Sequenced: peripheral blood. V gene TRBV6-6 combines with J gene TRBJ1-2, with 9 positions matching TRBD1. CDR3 in DNA: TGTGCCAGCAGTACACAGGGGGCTGAATTCTATGGCTACACCTTC. Translation: CASSTQGAEFYGYTF.